A selection of T cell receptor beta chains follows, all from one sample in a study of T cell clusters in autoimmune cytopenias. Reprocessing the multiplex PCR reads, TCRdb reports a single entry for every CDR3 protein and omits DNA. The sample totals 5,500 to 6,500 distinct CDR3 sequences. These same records also appear under a second study, on T cell repertoires in aging, cancer and after chemotherapy.

Material: peripheral blood. All receptors come from a human donor in good health. CDR3s include the opening cysteine and the closing phenylalanine or tryptophan. A row's size may be missing; if present it is once, few, many or a size class.

clone_size,v_call,j_call,cdr3_aa
-,TRBV11-2,TRBJ2-3,CASSYTSGGAYTQYF
-,TRBV18,TRBJ1-1,CASSPGQDTEAFF
-,TRBV6-5,TRBJ2-5,CASTTGGETQYF
-,TRBV7-2,TRBJ2-1,CASSLQRTGRAYNEQFF
-,TRBV28,TRBJ1-5,CASRGGSNQPQHF
medium-sized,TRBV29-1,TRBJ1-1,CSGRTGGNTEAFF
-,TRBV19,TRBJ1-5,CASSISRVTRNQPQHF
-,TRBV30,TRBJ2-1,CAWAHPGTYNEQFF
-,TRBV6-1,TRBJ1-1,CASFKTGDRAFF
-,TRBV20-1,TRBJ2-5,CSAETSGQETQYF
-,TRBV7-9,TRBJ2-5,CAGSRTSGPNQETQYF
medium-sized,TRBV19,TRBJ2-2,CASRRGSRPGDTGELFF
medium-sized,TRBV19,TRBJ1-2,CASKDRARGYTF
-,TRBV30,TRBJ1-1,CAWSIGQGNTEAFF
medium-sized,TRBV29-1,TRBJ1-5,CSVVAGEDQPQHF
-,TRBV18,TRBJ2-5,CASSPPGLSQETQYF
medium-sized,TRBV19,TRBJ1-5,CASSPGTGRDQPQHF
-,TRBV6-2/TRBV6-3,TRBJ2-3,CASSWWTGKDTQYF
medium-sized,TRBV14,TRBJ2-1,CASSQEVRGNEQFF
medium-sized,TRBV19,TRBJ2-7,CASSVGQGSEQYF
medium-sized,TRBV18,TRBJ1-4,CASSEQPGQLNEKLFF
-,TRBV20-1,TRBJ1-2,CSASIPNEGRVTF
-,TRBV6-2/TRBV6-3,TRBJ2-7,CASTMDRGYEQYF
-,TRBV7-9,TRBJ2-1,CASSFNNEQFF
medium-sized,TRBV6-5,TRBJ2-5,CASSYGGYQETQYF
-,TRBV7-2,TRBJ1-1,CASSLEGFGTEAFF
-,TRBV6-2/TRBV6-3,TRBJ1-6,CASSYLGANNSPLHF
-,TRBV6-5,TRBJ1-5,CASTQGDSNQPQHF
medium-sized,TRBV19,TRBJ2-1,CASSISGRGNEQFF
-,TRBV27,TRBJ1-2,CASSFRGAELYYGYTF
-,TRBV18,TRBJ1-4,CASSPSGEKLFF
medium-sized,TRBV13,TRBJ2-2,CASSLRLGANTGELFF
-,TRBV19,TRBJ1-5,CASRELLGKNQPQHF
large,TRBV6-2/TRBV6-3,TRBJ2-3,CASSYGGSGTDTQYF
-,TRBV6-1,TRBJ1-5,CASWGAYNNQPQHF
medium-sized,TRBV6-1,TRBJ1-5,CASRRDRGDNQPQHF
medium-sized,TRBV19,TRBJ2-1,CASSSSGEPNEQFF
-,TRBV4-3,TRBJ1-5,CASSQTTGASNQPQHF
-,TRBV20-1,TRBJ2-5,CSARQRETQYF
-,TRBV7-9,TRBJ2-3,CASSLGTSGEADTQYF